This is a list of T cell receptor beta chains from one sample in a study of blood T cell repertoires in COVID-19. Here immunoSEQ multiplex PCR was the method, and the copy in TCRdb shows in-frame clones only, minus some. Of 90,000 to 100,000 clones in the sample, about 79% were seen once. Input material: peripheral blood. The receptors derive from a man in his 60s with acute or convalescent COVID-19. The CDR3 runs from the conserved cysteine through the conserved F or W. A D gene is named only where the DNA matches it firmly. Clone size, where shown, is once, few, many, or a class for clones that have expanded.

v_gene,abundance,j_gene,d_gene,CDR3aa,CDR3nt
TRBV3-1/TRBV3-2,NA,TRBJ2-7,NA,CASSQISGAYEQYF,TGTGCCAGCAGCCAGATCTCAGGGGCCTACGAGCAGTACTTC
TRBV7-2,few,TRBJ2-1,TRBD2,CASSLEQRGINEQFF,TGTGCCAGCAGCTTAGAACAGCGGGGGATAAATGAGCAGTTCTTC
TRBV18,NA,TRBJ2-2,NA,CASSQRGSQSAAPGELFF,TGTGCCAGCTCCCAGAGAGGCAGTCAGTCCGCCGCTCCCGGGGAGCTGTTTTTT
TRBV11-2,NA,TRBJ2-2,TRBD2,CASSLRLAGGPLVTGELFF,TGTGCCAGCAGCTTACGGTTAGCGGGGGGCCCCCTCGTAACCGGGGAGCTGTTTTTT
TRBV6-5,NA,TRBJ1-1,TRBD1,CASRLRGRNTEAFF,TGTGCCAGCAGGCTCAGGGGGAGGAACACTGAAGCTTTCTTT
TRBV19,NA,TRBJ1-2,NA,CASSTRGKPQDPRRGAGTYGYTF,TGTGCCAGTAGTACGCGCGGGAAACCCCAAGACCCCCGACGGGGAGCCGGTACTTATGGCTACACCTTC
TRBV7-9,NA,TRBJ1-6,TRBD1,CASSPGTVHSPLHF,TGTGCCAGCAGCCCCGGGACAGTACATTCACCCCTCCACTTT
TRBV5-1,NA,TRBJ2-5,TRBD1,CASSPGQDSRETQYF,TGCGCCAGCAGCCCGGGACAGGATAGTAGAGAGACCCAGTACTTC
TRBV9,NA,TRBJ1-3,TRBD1,CASSVKPTGGGNTIYF,TGTGCCAGCAGCGTAAAACCGACAGGGGGAGGAAACACCATATATTTT
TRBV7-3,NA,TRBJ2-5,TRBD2,CASSSGTSRETQYF,TGTGCCAGCAGCTCCGGGACTAGCAGAGAGACCCAGTACTTC
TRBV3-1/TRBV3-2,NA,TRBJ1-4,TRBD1,CASSQVTGGARGDEKLFF,TGTGCCAGCAGCCAAGTTACAGGGGGCGCGAGGGGGGATGAAAAACTGTTTTTT
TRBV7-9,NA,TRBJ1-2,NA,CASSFFRGDYGYTF,TGTGCCAGCAGCTTTTTTCGGGGGGACTATGGCTACACCTTC
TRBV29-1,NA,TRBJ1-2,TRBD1,CSVWTGGNYGYTF,TGCAGCGTTTGGACAGGGGGCAACTATGGCTACACCTTC
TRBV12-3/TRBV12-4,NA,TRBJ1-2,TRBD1,CASSFRGQLGYTF,TGTGCCAGCAGTTTTAGGGGGCAACTTGGCTACACCTTC
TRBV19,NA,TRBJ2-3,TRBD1,CASSKRGHPDTQYF,TGTGCCAGTAGTAAGAGGGGGCACCCAGATACGCAGTATTTT
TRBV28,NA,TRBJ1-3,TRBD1,CASRPHGTGGNTIYF,TGTGCCAGCAGGCCTCACGGGACAGGGGGAAACACCATATATTTT
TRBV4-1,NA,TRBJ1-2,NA,CASSQAVISGYTF,TGCGCCAGCAGCCAAGCGGTGATAAGTGGCTACACCTTC
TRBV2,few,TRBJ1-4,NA,CASSYRKLANEKLFF,TGTGCCAGCAGTTACAGGAAATTGGCTAATGAAAAACTGTTTTTT
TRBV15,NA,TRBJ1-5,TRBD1,CATSRDTTGSQPQHF,TGTGCCACCAGCAGAGATACGACAGGGAGTCAGCCCCAGCATTTT
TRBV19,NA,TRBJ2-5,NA,CASTDRLSQETQYF,TGTGCCAGTACGGACAGACTATCGCAAGAGACCCAGTACTTC
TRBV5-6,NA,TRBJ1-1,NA,CASSLVSPPSMNTEAFF,TGTGCCAGCAGCTTGGTTAGTCCTCCCTCCATGAACACTGAAGCTTTCTTT
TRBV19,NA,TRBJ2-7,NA,CASTRVYEQYF,TGTGCCAGTACCAGGGTCTACGAGCAGTACTTC
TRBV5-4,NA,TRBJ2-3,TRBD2,CASSVGGRDTQYF,TGTGCCAGCAGCGTCGGGGGGAGAGATACGCAGTATTTT
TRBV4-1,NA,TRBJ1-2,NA,CASSQQEDSLRYGYTF,TGCGCCAGCAGCCAGCAGGAGGACAGCCTTAGGTATGGCTACACCTTC
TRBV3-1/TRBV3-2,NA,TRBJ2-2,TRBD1,CASSPVTGGIETGELFF,TGTGCCAGCAGCCCCGTAACAGGGGGGATCGAAACCGGGGAGCTGTTTTTT
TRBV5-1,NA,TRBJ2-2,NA,CASSLWGLTITNTGELFF,TGCGCCAGCAGCTTGTGGGGACTTACTATAACGAACACCGGGGAGCTGTTTTTT
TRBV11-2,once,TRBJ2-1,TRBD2,CASSRIPTSGGDLYNEQFF,TGTGCCAGCAGCCGGATCCCGACTAGCGGGGGGGACCTTTACAATGAGCAGTTCTTC
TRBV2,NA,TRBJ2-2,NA,CASSGLARNTGELFF,TGTGCCAGCAGCGGTCTAGCGAGGAACACCGGGGAGCTGTTTTTT
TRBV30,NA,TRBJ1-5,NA,CAWSRQITSGSNQPQHF,TGTGCCTGGAGTCGACAGATAACCTCCGGATCTAATCAGCCCCAGCATTTT
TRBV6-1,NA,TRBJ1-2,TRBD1,CASSGNLGQSDYGYTF,TGTGCCAGCAGTGGAAATTTGGGACAGAGTGACTATGGCTACACCTTC
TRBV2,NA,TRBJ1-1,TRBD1,CASSGQGNTEAFF,TGTGCCAGCAGTGGACAGGGCAACACTGAAGCTTTCTTT
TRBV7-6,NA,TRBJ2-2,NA,CASSLGQGYNTGELFF,TGTGCCAGCAGCTTAGGGCAGGGGTATAACACCGGGGAGCTGTTTTTT
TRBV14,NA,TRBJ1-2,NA,CASSQVAAYGYTF,TGTGCCAGCAGCCAAGTGGCCGCCTATGGCTACACCTTC
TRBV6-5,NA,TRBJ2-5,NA,CASSNSAFSETQYF,TGTGCCAGCAGTAACAGTGCCTTTTCGGAGACCCAGTACTTC
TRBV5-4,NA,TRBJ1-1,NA,CASSLGGRKDTEAFF,TGTGCCAGCAGCTTGGGCGGCAGAAAGGACACTGAAGCTTTCTTT
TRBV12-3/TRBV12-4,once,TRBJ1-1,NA,CASSSKRAEAFF,TGTGCCAGCAGTTCAAAGAGAGCTGAAGCTTTCTTT
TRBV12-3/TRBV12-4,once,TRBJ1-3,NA,CASIRTAGGTIYF,TGTGCCAGCATTCGGACTGCCGGTGGCACCATATATTTT
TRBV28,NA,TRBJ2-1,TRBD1,CASREGQGSWEQFF,TGTGCCAGCCGAGAAGGACAGGGTTCCTGGGAGCAGTTCTTC
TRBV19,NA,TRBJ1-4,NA,CASRTPGNEKLFF,TGTGCCAGTAGGACACCCGGTAATGAAAAACTGTTTTTT
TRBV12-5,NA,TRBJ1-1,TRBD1,CASGLGGQGGSDTEAFF,TGTGCTAGTGGTTTAGGGGGACAGGGTGGGAGTGACACTGAAGCTTTCTTT